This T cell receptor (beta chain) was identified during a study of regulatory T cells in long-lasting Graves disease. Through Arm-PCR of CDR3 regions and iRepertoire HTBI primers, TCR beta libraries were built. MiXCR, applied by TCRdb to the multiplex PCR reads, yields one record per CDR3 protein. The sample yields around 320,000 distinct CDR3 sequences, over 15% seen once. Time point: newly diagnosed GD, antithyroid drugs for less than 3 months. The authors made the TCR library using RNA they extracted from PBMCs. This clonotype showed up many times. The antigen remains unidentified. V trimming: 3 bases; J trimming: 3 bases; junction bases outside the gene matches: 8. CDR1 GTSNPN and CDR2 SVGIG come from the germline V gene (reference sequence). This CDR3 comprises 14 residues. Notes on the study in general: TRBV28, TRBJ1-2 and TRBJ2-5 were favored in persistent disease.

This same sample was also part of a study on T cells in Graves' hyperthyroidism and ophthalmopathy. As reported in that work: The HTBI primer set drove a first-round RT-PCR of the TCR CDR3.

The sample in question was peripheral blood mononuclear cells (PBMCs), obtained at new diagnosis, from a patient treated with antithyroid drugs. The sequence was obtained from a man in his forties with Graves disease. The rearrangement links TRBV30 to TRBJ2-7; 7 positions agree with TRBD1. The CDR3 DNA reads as TGTGCCTGGAGGCCGGGACAGTCTTACTACGAGCAGTACTTC. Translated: CAWRPGQSYYEQYF.